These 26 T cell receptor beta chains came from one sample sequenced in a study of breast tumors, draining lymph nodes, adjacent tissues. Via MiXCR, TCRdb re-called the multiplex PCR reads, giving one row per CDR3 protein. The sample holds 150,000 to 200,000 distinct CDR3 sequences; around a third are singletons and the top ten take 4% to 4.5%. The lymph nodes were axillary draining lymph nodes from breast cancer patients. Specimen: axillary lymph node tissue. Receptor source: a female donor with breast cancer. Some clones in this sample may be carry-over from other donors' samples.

CDR3 nucleotide sequence: TGTGCCAGCAGCCTCCGGCAGGGAGGTATTACTGAAGCTTTCTTT. Translated: CASSLRQGGITEAFF. The chain uses TRBV7-9 and TRBJ1-1; possibly TRBD1 for D (5 bases). V dropped 5 bases and J dropped 5 bases, with 18 bases sitting between them. Germline V gene lookup returns CDR1 SEHNR and CDR2 FQNEAQ (reference sequence). The CDR3 runs 15 residues.

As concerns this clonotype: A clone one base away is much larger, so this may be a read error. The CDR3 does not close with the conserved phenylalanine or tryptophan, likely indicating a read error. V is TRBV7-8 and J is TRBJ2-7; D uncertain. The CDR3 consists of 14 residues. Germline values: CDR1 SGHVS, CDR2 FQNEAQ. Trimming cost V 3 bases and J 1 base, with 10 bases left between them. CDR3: CASSFRRNSYEQYL. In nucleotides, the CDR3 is TGTGCCAGCAGCTTCCGGCGGAATTCCTACGAGCAGTACCTC.

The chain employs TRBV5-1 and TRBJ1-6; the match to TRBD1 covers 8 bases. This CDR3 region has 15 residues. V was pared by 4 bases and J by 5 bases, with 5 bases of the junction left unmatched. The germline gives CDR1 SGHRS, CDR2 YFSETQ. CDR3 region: CASSPRQGHNSPLHF. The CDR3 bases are TGCGCCAGCAGCCCAAGACAGGGGCATAATTCACCCCTCCACTTT.

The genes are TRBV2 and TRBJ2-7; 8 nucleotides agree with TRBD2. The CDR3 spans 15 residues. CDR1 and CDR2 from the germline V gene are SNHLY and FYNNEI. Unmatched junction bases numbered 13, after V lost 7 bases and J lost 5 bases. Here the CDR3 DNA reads TGTGCCAGCACCAGAGGTTCAGCGGGAGAGAACGAGCAGTACTTC. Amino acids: CASTRGSAGENEQYF.

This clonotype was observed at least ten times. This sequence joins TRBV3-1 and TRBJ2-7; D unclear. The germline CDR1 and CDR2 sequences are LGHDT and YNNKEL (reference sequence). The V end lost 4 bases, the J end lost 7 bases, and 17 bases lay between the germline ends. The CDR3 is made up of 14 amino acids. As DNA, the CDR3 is TGTGCCAGCAGCCGGCGCTCCTCCCAGACGGAGCAGTACTTC. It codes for CASSRRSSQTEQYF.

CDR3 bases: TGTGCCAGCAGCGCCCCGGGAAATAGCAATCAGCCCCAGCATTTT. Translating gives CASSAPGNSNQPQHF. The V call is TRBV27, the J call TRBJ1-5; D unclear. V was shortened by 6 bases and J by 0 bases, with 12 bases between the two germline ends. The CDR3 covers 15 residues. Germline CDR1 and CDR2: MNHEY and SMNVEV (reference sequence).

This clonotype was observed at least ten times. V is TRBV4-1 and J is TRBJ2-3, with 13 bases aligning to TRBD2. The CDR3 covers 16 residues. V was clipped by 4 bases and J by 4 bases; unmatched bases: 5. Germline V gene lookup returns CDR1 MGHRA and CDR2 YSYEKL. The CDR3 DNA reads TGCGCCAGCAGCCTCAGGACTAGCGGGGGAGCAGATACGCAGTATTTT. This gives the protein CASSLRTSGGADTQYF.

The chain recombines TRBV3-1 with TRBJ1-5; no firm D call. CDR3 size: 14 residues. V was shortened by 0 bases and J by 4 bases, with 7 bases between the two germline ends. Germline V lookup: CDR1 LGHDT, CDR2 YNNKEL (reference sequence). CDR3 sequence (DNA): TGTGCCAGCAGCCAAGATCTCTCGAATCAGCCCCAGCATTTT. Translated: CASSQDLSNQPQHF.

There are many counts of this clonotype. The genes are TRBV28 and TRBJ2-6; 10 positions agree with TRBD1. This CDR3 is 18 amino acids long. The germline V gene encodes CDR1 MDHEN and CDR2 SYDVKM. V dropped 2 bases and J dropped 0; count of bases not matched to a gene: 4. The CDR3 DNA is TGTGCCAGCAGTTTAGGGACAGGGGTTCACTCTGGGGCCAACGTCCTGACTTTC. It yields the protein CASSLGTGVHSGANVLTF.

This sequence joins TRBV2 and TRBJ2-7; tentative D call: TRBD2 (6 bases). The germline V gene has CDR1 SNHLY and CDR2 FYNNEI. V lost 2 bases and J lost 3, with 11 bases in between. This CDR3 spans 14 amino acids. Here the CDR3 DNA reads TGTGCCAGCAGTGAATTGGAGGGTTACTACGAGCAGTACTTC. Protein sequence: CASSELEGYYEQYF.

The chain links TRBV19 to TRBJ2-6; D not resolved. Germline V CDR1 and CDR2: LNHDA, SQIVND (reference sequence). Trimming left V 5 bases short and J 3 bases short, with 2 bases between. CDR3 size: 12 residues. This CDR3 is CASSDGANVLTF. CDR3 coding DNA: TGTGCCAGTAGTGATGGGGCCAACGTCCTGACTTTC. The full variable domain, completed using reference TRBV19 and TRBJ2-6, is DGGITQSPKYLFRKEGQNVTLSCEQNLNHDAMYWYRQDPGQGLRLIYYSQIVNDFQKGDIAEGYSVSREKKESFPLTVTSAQKNPTAFYLCASSDGANVLTFGAGSRLTVL.

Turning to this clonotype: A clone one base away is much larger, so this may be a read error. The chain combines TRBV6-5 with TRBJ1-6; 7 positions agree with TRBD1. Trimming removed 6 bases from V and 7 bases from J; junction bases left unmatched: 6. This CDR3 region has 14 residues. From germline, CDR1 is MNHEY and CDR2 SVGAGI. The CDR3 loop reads CASRQQGINSPLHF. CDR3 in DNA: TGTGCCAGCAGGCAACAGGGGATCAATTCACCCCTCCACTTT.

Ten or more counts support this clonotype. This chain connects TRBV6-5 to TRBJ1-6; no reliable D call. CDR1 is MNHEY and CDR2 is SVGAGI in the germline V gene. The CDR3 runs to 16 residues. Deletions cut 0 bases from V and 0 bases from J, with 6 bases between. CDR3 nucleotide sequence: TGTGCCAGCAGTTACTCGAGGAGCTCCTATAATTCACCCCTCCACTTT. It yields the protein CASSYSRSSYNSPLHF.

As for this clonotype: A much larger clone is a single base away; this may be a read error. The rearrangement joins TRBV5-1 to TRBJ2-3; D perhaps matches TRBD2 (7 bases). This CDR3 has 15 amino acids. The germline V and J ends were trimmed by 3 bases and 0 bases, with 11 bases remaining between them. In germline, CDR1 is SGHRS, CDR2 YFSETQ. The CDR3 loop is CASSWGGASTDTQYF. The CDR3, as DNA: TGCGCCAGCAGCTGGGGGGGGGCTAGCACAGATACGCAGTATTTT. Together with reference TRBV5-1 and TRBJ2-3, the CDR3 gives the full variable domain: KAGVTQTPRYLIKTRGQQVTLSCSPISGHRSVSWYQQTPGQGLQFLFEYFSETQRNKGNFPGRFSGRQFSNSRSEMNVSTLELGDSALYLCASSWGGASTDTQYFGPGTRLTVL.

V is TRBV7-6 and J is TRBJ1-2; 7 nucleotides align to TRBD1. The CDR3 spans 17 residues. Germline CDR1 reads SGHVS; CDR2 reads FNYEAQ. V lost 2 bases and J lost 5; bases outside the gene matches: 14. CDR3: CASSLKTGSPGGYGYTF. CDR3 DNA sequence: TGTGCCAGCAGCTTAAAGACAGGGAGCCCTGGAGGGTATGGCTACACCTTC.

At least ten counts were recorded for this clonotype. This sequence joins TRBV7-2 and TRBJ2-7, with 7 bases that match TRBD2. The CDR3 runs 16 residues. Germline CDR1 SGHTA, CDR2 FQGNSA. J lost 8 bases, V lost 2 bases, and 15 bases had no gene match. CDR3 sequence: CASSLRGGSSAGKQYF. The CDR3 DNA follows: TGTGCCAGCAGCTTAAGAGGCGGGAGCTCCGCCGGAAAGCAGTACTTC.

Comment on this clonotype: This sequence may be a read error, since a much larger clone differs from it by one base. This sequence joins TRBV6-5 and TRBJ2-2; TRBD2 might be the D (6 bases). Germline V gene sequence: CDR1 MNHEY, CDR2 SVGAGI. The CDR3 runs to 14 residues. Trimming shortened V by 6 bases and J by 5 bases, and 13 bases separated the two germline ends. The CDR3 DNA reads TGTGCCAGCAGACGCCGGGAGAGTACCGGGGAGCTGTTTTTT. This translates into CASRRRESTGELFF.

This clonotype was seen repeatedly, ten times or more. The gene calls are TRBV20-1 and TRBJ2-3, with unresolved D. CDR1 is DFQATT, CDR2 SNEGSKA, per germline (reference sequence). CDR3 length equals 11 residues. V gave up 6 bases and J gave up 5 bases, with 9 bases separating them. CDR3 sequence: CSALVGDTQYF. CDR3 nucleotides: TGCAGTGCCCTCGTAGGAGATACGCAGTATTTT.

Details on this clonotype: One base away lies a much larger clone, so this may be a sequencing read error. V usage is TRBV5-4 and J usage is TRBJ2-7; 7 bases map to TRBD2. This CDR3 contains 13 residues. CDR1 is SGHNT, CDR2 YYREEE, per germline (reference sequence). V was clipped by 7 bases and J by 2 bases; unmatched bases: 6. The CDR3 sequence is CASGPGLAYEQYF. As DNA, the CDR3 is TGTGCCAGCGGCCCCGGACTAGCCTACGAGCAGTACTTC.

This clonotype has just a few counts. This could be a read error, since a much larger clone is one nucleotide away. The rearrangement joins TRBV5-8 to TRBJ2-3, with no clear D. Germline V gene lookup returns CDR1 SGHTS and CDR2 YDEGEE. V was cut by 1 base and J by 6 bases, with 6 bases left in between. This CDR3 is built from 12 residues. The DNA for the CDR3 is TGTGCCAGCAGCTTGACCCCGGATACGCAGTATTTT. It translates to CASSLTPDTQYF.

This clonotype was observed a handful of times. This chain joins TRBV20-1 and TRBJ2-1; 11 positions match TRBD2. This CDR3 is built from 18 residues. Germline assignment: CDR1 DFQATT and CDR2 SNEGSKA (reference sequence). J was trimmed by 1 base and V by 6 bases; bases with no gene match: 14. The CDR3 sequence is CSADAGLAASSSYNEQFF. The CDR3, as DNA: TGCAGTGCAGATGCGGGACTAGCGGCGTCCTCGTCCTACAATGAGCAGTTCTTC.

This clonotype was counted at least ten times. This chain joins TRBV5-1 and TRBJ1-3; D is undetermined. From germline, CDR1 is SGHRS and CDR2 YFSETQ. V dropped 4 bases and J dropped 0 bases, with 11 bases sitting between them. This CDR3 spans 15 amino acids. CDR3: CASSQPESSGNTIYF. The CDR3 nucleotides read TGCGCCAGCAGCCAACCCGAGAGCTCTGGAAACACCATATATTTT.

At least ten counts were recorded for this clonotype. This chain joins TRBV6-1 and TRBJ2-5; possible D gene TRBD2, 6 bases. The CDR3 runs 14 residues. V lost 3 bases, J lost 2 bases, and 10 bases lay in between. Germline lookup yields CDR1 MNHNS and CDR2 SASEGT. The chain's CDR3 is CASSETGVQETQYF. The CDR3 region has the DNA TGTGCCAGCAGTGAGACGGGGGTTCAAGAGACCCAGTACTTC.

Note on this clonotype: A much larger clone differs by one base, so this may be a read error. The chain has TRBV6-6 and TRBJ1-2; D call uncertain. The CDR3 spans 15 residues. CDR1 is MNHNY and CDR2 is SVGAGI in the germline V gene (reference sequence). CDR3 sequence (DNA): TGTGCCAGCAGTTACCTCACAGCCGCTAACTATGGCTACGCCTTC. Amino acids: CASSYLTAANYGYAF.

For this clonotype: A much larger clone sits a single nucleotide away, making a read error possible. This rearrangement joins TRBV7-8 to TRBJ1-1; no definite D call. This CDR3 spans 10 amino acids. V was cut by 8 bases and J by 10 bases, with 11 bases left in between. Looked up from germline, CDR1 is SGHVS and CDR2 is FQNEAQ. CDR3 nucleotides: TGTGCCAGCTTCGACGGGGTAGCTTTCTTT. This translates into CASFDGVAFF.

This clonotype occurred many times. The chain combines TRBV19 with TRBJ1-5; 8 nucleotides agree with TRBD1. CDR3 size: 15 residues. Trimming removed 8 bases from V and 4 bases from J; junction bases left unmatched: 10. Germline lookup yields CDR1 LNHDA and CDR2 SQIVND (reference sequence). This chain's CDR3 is CASSIAGGGNQPQHF. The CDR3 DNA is TGTGCCAGTTCGATAGCAGGGGGCGGGAATCAGCCCCAGCATTTT.